What follows are 20 T cell receptor beta chains derived from one specimen sequenced in a study of vaccination and CD4 T cells after COVID-19. Their specific antigens are unknown. As for treatment: roughly 11-day PBMC culture with coronavirus spike peptide pools or control peptides (ViraFEST assay). Sequencing of DNA taken from cultured CD4+ T cells relied on the Oncomine TCR Beta short-read assay. TCRdb re-called the PCR reads with MiXCR, one entry per CDR3 protein. The data hold around 6,800 distinct CDR3 sequences, with 74% observed a single time. Sequenced material: CD4+ T cells from blood, cultured in vitro. The receptors stem from a human donor who had recovered from COVID-19.

The sample holds one count of this clonotype. This chain connects TRBV7-6 to TRBJ2-7, with D unresolved. Germline V gene data show CDR1 as SGHVS and CDR2 as FNYEAQ. Between the trimmed V and J ends, which lost 0 bases and 0 bases, there was a span of 9 bases. This CDR3 has 15 amino acids. CDR3 nucleotide sequence: TGTGCCAGCAGCTTAGCGGCGGATAGCTCCTACGAGCAGTACTTC. The encoded protein is CASSLAADSSYEQYF.

V is TRBV7-9 and J is TRBJ2-3; perhaps TRBD2 as D (6 bases). Germline V gene lookup returns CDR1 SEHNR and CDR2 FQNEAQ (reference sequence). The CDR3 runs 18 residues. V shed 6 bases and J shed 3 bases, with 25 bases lying between them. CDR3 sequence (DNA): TGTGCCAGCAGTTCCTATAACTTCAGGGCGGGACCAACAGATACGCAGTATTTT. Protein product: CASSSYNFRAGPTDTQYF.

The chain couples TRBV6-1 to TRBJ2-7; D may match TRBD1 or TRBD2 (6 bases each). V lost 10 bases and J lost 0, with 16 bases in between. Looked up from germline, CDR1 is MNHNS and CDR2 is SASEGT. This CDR3 comprises 14 residues. CDR3 in amino acids: CATGRGGSSYEQYF. The DNA for the CDR3 is TGTGCCACCGGGAGAGGGGGGAGCTCCTACGAGCAGTACTTC.

This clonotype was found a few times. This sequence joins TRBV27 and TRBJ1-1; no reliable D call. Germline-derived CDR1 and CDR2 are MNHEY and SMNVEV (reference sequence). This CDR3 is built from 11 residues. V dropped 11 bases and J dropped 1 base, with 8 bases sitting between them. The chain's CDR3 is CAAHSNTEAFF. CDR3 DNA: TGTGCCGCCCACTCGAACACTGAAGCTTTCTTT.

The CDR3 reads CASGGDAQETQYF. The CDR3 DNA sequence: TGTGCCAGCGGCGGAGACGCCCAAGAGACCCAGTACTTC. This chain joins TRBV6-1 and TRBJ2-5; D uncertain. In germline, CDR1 is MNHNS, CDR2 SASEGT. V lost 8 bases, J lost 1 base, and 11 bases lay in between. This CDR3 is 13 amino acids long.

The J gene is TRBJ1-2, the V gene TRBV19; D is unclear. Trimming pared 6 bases from V and 8 bases from J, leaving 19 bases between. Germline V gene data show CDR1 as LNHDA and CDR2 as SQIVND (reference sequence). CDR3 length equals 14 residues. This chain's CDR3 is CASSLTSDSPGYTF. In nucleotides, the CDR3 is TGTGCCAGTAGCCTGACCTCGGACTCCCCCGGCTACACCTTC.

V and J are TRBV7-2 and TRBJ1-1, with a weak D call TRBD1 (5 bases). The length of the CDR3 is 17 residues. Germline V gives CDR1 SGHTA, CDR2 FQGNSA. V lost 1 base and J 5 bases, leaving 20 bases between the germline ends. CDR3 region: CASSLGGGARSFTEAFF. CDR3 nucleotide sequence: TGTGCCAGCAGCTTAGGTGGTGGGGCGCGTAGTTTTACTGAAGCTTTCTTT. Variable domain in full (rest from reference TRBV7-2 and TRBJ1-1): GAGVSQSPSNKVTEKGKDVELRCDPISGHTALYWYRQSLGQGLEFLIYFQGNSAPDKSGLPSDRFSAERTGGSVSTLTIQRTQQEDSAVYLCASSLGGGARSFTEAFFGQGTRLTVV.

This chain uses TRBV29-1 with TRBJ2-5; D might be TRBD2 (5 bases). This CDR3 contains 13 residues. The ends were cut back, 3 bases at V and 5 bases at J, with 13 bases in the middle. Per the germline V gene, CDR1 is SQVTM and CDR2 is ANQGSEA. CDR3 sequence reads: CSVEGGFGETQYF. The CDR3 DNA follows: TGCAGCGTTGAGGGCGGGTTCGGGGAGACCCAGTACTTC.

This rearrangement joins TRBV7-6 to TRBJ2-7; D tentatively fits TRBD1 or TRBD2 (6 bases each). In germline, CDR1 is SGHVS, CDR2 FNYEAQ. With 5 bases removed from V and 3 bases from J, the gap between germline ends came to 17 bases. The CDR3 contains 15 residues. For the CDR3, the DNA is TGTGCCAGCAGCCCTCTCGGGGGCGAATTCTACGAGCAGTACTTC. Amino acids: CASSPLGGEFYEQYF.

The chain recombines TRBV7-2 with TRBJ1-1; D gene uncertain. V was cut by 1 base and J by 1 base, with 7 bases left in between. CDR3 length equals 14 residues. Germline V gene lookup returns CDR1 SGHTA and CDR2 FQGNSA. CDR3 in DNA: TGTGCCAGCAGCTTAGGGTCGGAGAACACTGAAGCTTTCTTT. Translation gives CASSLGSENTEAFF. Combining the CDR3 with reference TRBV7-2 and TRBJ1-1 gives the whole variable domain GAGVSQSPSNKVTEKGKDVELRCDPISGHTALYWYRQSLGQGLEFLIYFQGNSAPDKSGLPSDRFSAERTGGSVSTLTIQRTQQEDSAVYLCASSLGSENTEAFFGQGTRLTVV.

The table lists this clonotype with a count of one. The chain links TRBV14 to TRBJ1-2; 7 bases are shared with TRBD1. With V trimmed by 4 bases and J by 8 bases, 13 bases remained unmatched. CDR3 length: 15 amino acids. CDR1 and CDR2 from the germline V gene are SGHDN and FVKESK. The CDR3, as DNA: TGTGCCAGCAGCCCCGGCCAGGGGGATCCGAGAGGCTACACCTTC. It encodes CASSPGQGDPRGYTF.

V gene TRBV11-1 combines with J gene TRBJ2-2, with 14 bases identical to TRBD2. CDR3 length: 17 amino acids. The trim removed 5 bases at V and 2 bases at J, leaving 4 bases unmatched. Germline CDR1 is SGHAT and CDR2 is FQDESV (reference sequence). CDR3 protein: CASSGTSGRINTGELFF. CDR3 bases: TGTGCCAGCAGCGGGACTAGCGGGAGAATTAACACCGGGGAGCTGTTTTTT.

The J gene is TRBJ2-3, the V gene TRBV5-8, with a tentative D call TRBD2 (5 bases). The V and J ends lost 2 bases and 2 bases respectively, with 15 bases between them. CDR1 and CDR2 from the germline V gene are SGHTS and YDEGEE. The CDR3 runs 16 residues. As DNA, the CDR3 is TGTGCCAGCAGCTTCGGACTCCAGAAACCCACAGATACGCAGTATTTT. Its protein is CASSFGLQKPTDTQYF.

The chain couples TRBV5-8 to TRBJ2-3, with D possibly being TRBD1 (5 bases). The CDR3 runs 16 residues. Trimming left V 4 bases short and J 2 bases short, with 17 bases between. CDR1 is SGHTS, CDR2 YDEGEE, per germline. This CDR3 reads CASSQGPKFYTDTQYF. CDR3 bases: TGTGCCAGCAGCCAGGGCCCCAAATTTTACACAGATACGCAGTATTTT.

This chain joins TRBV6-2 or TRBV6-3 and TRBJ2-5; 13 nucleotides match TRBD2. The V segment lost 6 bases and the J segment 1 base; nucleotides outside the gene matches: 2. Germline CDR1 MNHEY, CDR2 SVGEGT. The CDR3 spans 15 residues. CDR3 sequence (DNA): TGTGCCAGCAGACGGACTAGCGGGGGCCAAGAGACCCAGTACTTC. Translating it yields CASRRTSGGQETQYF.

This clonotype was observed a few times. The junction does not match germline at one end; this may be a read error. The CDR3 coding sequence is TGCAGTGGTAGAATACAGGGGGGGCCCACAGATACGCAGTATTTT. Translated, it gives CSGRIQGGPTDTQYF. The chain links TRBV20-1 to TRBJ2-3; D is perhaps TRBD1 (8 bases). This CDR3 contains 15 residues. Per the germline V gene, CDR1 is DFQATT and CDR2 is SNEGSKA (reference sequence).

The rearrangement links TRBV18 to TRBJ2-5; D unresolved. Trimming removed 4 bases at V and 3 bases at J, with 9 bases between. The germline V gene encodes CDR1 KGHSH and CDR2 LQKENI. CDR3 size: 13 residues. DNA for the CDR3: TGTGCCAGCTCACTACTAATAGAAGAGACCCAGTACTTC. Translating gives CASSLLIEETQYF. Filled out from reference TRBV18 and TRBJ2-5, the complete variable domain reads NAGVMQNPRHLVRRRGQEARLRCSPMKGHSHVYWYRQLPEEGLKFMVYLQKENIIDESGMPKERFSAEFPKEGPSILRIQQVVRGDSAAYFCASSLLIEETQYFGPGTRLLVL.

The V call is TRBV7-9, the J call TRBJ2-7, with D possibly being TRBD1 or TRBD2 (5 bases each). The germline gives CDR1 SEHNR, CDR2 FQNEAQ (reference sequence). The V and J ends lost 7 bases and 9 bases respectively, with 19 bases between them. CDR3 length: 13 amino acids. The CDR3 DNA follows: TGTGCCAGCAACCCGGGACCTGGACGGGGGCAGTACTTC. Encoded protein: CASNPGPGRGQYF.

The gene calls are TRBV24-1 and TRBJ2-1; 11 bases fit TRBD2. This CDR3 region has 15 residues. Germline V CDR1 and CDR2: KGHDR, SFDVKD. Trimming took 5 bases from V and 8 from J; bases not matched to a gene: 7. The CDR3 here is CATSVAGGPNDEQFF. In DNA, the CDR3 is TGTGCCACCAGTGTAGCGGGAGGGCCGAATGATGAGCAGTTCTTC.

This clonotype was seen a handful of times. The rearrangement links TRBV6-1 to TRBJ1-2, with D possibly being TRBD1 (5 bases). The length of the CDR3 is 14 residues. The germline V gene encodes CDR1 MNHNS and CDR2 SASEGT. Between the trimmed V and J ends, which lost 1 base and 7 bases, there was a span of 13 bases. The CDR3 region is CASSEVPRVAGYTF. CDR3 DNA sequence: TGTGCCAGCAGTGAAGTCCCCAGGGTGGCTGGCTACACCTTC.